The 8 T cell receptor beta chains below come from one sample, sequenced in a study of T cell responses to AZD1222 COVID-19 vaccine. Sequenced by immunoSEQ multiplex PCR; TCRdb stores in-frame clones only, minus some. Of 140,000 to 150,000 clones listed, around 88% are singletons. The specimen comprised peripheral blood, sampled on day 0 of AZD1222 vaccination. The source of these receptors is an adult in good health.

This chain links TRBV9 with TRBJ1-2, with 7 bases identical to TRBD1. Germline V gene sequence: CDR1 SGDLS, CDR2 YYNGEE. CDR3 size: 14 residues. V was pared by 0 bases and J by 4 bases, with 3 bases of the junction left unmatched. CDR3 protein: CASSVEGTAYGYTF. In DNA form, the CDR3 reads TGTGCCAGCAGCGTAGAGGGGACAGCCTATGGCTACACCTTC.

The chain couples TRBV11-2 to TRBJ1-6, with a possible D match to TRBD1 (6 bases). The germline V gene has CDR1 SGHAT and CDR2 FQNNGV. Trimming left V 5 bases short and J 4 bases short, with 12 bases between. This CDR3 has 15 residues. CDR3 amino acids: CASSQKRGYNSPLHF. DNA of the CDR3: TGTGCCAGCAGCCAGAAGAGGGGGTATAATTCACCCCTCCACTTT.

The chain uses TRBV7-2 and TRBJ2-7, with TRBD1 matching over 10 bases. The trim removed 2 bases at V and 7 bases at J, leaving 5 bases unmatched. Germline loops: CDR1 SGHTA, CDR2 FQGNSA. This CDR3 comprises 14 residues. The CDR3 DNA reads TGTGCCAGCAGCTTAAAGACAGGGGGCGGGGAGCAGTACTTC. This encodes CASSLKTGGGEQYF.

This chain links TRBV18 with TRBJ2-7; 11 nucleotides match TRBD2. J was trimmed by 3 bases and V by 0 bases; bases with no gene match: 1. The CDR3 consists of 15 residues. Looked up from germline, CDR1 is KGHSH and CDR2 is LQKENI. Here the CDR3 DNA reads TGTGCCAGCTCACCACCGGGACTAGCGGTCTACGAGCAGTACTTC. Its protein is CASSPPGLAVYEQYF.

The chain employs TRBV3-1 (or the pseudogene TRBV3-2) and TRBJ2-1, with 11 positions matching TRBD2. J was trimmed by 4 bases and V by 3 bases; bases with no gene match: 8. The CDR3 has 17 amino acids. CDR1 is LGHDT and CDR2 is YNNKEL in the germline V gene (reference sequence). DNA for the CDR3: TGTGCCAGCAGCCAGAGCGTAGCGGGGGGGCTATACAATGAGCAGTTCTTC. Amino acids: CASSQSVAGGLYNEQFF.

The CDR3, as DNA: TGTGCCAGCAGCCTTTCGGGGGCTGGGGCCAACGTCCTGACTTTC. Amino acids: CASSLSGAGANVLTF. The chain recombines TRBV11-1 with TRBJ2-6; D may be TRBD2 (6 bases). Trimming left V 5 bases short and J 2 bases short, with 10 bases between. This CDR3 region has 15 residues. In germline, CDR1 is SGHAT, CDR2 FQDESV (reference sequence). Full variable domain (remainder filled in from reference TRBV11-1 and TRBJ2-6): EAEVAQSPRYKITEKSQAVAFWCDPISGHATLYWYRQILGQGPELLVQFQDESVVDDSQLPKDRFSAERLKGVDSTLKIQPAELGDSAMYLCASSLSGAGANVLTFGAGSRLTVL.

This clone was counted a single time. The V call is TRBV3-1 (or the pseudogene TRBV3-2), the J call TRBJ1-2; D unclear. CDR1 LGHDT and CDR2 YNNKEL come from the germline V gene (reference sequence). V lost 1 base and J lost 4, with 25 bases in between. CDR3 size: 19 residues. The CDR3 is CASSQVWVRNGPTAYGYTF. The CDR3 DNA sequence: TGTGCCAGCAGCCAAGTATGGGTTCGTAATGGGCCGACGGCCTATGGCTACACCTTC.

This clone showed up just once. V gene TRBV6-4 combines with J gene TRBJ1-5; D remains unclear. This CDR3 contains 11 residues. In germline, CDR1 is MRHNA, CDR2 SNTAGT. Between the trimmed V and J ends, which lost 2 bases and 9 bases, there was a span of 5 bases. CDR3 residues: CASSDPWPQHF. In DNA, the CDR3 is TGTGCCAGCAGTGACCCGTGGCCCCAGCATTTT.